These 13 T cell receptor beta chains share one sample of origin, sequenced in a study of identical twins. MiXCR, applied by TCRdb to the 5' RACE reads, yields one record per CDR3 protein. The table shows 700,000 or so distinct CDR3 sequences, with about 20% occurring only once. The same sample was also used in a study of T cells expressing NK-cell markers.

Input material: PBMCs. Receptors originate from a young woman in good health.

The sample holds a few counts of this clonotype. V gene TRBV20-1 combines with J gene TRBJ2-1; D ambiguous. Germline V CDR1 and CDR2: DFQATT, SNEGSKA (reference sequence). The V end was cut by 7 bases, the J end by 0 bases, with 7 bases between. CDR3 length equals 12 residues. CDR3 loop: CSGGDSYNEQFF. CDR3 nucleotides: TGCAGTGGTGGTGACTCCTACAATGAGCAGTTCTTC.

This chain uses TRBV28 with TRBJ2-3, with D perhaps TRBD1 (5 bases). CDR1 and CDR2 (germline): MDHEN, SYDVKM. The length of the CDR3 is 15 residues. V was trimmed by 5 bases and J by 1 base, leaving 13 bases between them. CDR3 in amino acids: CASSIPREGTDTQYF. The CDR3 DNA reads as TGTGCCAGCAGTATCCCCAGGGAAGGCACAGATACGCAGTATTTT.

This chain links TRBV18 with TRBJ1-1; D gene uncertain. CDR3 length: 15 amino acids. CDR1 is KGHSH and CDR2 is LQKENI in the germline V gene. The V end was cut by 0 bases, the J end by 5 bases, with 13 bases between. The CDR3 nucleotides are TGTGCCAGCTCACCACCTATACTGGGCCAGACTGAAGCTTTCTTT. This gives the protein CASSPPILGQTEAFF. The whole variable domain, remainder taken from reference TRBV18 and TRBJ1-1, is NAGVMQNPRHLVRRRGQEARLRCSPMKGHSHVYWYRQLPEEGLKFMVYLQKENIIDESGMPKERFSAEFPKEGPSILRIQQVVRGDSAAYFCASSPPILGQTEAFFGQGTRLTVV.

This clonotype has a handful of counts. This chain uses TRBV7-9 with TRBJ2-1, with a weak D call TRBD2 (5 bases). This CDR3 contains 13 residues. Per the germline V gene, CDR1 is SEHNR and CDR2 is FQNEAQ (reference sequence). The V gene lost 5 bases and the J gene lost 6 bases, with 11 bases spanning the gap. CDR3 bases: TGTGCCAGCAGCCTGACTACTTCCAATGAGCAGTTCTTC. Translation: CASSLTTSNEQFF.

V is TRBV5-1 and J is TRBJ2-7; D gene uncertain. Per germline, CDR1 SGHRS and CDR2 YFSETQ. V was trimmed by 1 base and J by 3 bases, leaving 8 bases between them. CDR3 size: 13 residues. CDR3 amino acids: CASSLIGSYEQYF. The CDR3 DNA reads TGCGCCAGCAGCTTGATCGGCAGCTACGAGCAGTACTTC.

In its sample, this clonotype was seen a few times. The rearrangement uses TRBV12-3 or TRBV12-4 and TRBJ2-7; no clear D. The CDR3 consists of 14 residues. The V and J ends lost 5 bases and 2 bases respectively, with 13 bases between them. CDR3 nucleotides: TGTGCCAGCAGTGCCTCCGGACGGACCTACGAGCAGTACTTC. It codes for CASSASGRTYEQYF.

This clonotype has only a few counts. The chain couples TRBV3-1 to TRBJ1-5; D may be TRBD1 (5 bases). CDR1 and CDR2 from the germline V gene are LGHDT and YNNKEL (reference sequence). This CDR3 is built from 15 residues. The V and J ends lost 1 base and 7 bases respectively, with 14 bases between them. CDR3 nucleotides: TGTGCCAGCAGCCAAGGGGGCGCAAGGGTCCAGCCCCAGCATTTT. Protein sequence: CASSQGGARVQPQHF.

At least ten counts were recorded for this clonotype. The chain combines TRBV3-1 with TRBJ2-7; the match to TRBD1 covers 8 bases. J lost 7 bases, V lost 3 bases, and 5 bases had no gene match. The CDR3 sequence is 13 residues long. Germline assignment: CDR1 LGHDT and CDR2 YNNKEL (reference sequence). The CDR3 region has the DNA TGTGCCAGCAGCCAGTACACAGGGGGAGAGCAGTACTTC. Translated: CASSQYTGGEQYF.

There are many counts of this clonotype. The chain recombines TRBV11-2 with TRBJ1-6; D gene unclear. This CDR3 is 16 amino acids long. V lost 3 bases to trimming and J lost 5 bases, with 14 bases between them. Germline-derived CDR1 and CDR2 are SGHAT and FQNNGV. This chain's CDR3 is CASSLLRRADNSPLHF. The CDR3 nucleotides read TGTGCCAGCAGCTTGCTTCGAAGGGCCGATAATTCACCCCTCCACTTT.

CDR3 amino acids: CASSQGLTAGELFF. CDR3 in DNA: TGTGCCAGCAGCCAAGGTCTTACTGCCGGGGAGCTGTTTTTT. The chain carries TRBV3-1 and TRBJ2-2, with unresolved D. The germline gives CDR1 LGHDT, CDR2 YNNKEL (reference sequence). The CDR3 runs 14 residues. Between the trimmed V and J ends, which lost 1 base and 6 bases, there was a span of 9 bases.

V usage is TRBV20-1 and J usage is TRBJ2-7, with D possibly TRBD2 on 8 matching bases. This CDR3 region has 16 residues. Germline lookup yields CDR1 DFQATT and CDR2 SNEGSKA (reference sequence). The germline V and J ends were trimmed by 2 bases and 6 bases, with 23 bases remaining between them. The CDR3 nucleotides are TGCAGTGCTAGATTCCCCGGCAGACGGGAGGGGGCCGAGCAGTACTTC. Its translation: CSARFPGRREGAEQYF.

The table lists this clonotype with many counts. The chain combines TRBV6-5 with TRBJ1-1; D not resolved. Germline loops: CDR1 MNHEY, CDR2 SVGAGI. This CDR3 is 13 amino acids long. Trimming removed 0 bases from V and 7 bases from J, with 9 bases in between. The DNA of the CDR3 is TGTGCCAGCAGTTACTCGAAGCCTGATGAAGCTTTCTTT. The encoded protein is CASSYSKPDEAFF.

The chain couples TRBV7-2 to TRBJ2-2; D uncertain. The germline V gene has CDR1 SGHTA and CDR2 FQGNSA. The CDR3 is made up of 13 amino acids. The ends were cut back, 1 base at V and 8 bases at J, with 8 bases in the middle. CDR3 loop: CASSLVHRGELFF. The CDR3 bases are TGTGCCAGCAGCTTAGTACATCGAGGGGAGCTGTTTTTT.